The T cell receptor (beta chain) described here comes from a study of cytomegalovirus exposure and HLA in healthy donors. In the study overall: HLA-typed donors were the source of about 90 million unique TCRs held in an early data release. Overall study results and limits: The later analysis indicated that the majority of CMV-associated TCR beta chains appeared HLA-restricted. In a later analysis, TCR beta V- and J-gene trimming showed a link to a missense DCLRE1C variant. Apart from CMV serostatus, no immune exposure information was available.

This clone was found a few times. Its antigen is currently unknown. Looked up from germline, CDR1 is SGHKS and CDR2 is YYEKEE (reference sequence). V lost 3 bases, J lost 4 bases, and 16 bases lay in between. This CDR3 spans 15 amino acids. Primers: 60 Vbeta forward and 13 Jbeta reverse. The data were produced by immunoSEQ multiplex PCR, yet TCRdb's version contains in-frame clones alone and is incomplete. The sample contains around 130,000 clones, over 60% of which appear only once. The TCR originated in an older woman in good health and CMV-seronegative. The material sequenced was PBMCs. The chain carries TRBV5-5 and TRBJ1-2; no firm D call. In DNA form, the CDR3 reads TGTGCCAGCAGCTCACTTCGCGGTGGAATCTATGGCTACACCTTC. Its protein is CASSSLRGGIYGYTF. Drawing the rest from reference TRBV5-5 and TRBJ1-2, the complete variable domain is DAGVTQSPTHLIKTRGQQVTLRCSPISGHKSVSWYQQVLGQGPQFIFQYYEKEERGRGNFPDRFSARQFPNYSSELNVNALLLGDSALYLCASSSLRGGIYGYTFGSGTRLTVV.